This TCR beta chain comes out of a study of CD4 and CD8 cells across lung adenocarcinoma regions. The patients had localized lung adenocarcinoma, a non-small cell subtype. This clonotype turned up a few times. The germline V gene encodes CDR1 SGHNT and CDR2 YYREEE (reference sequence). The CDR3 has 14 residues. From the PCR reads, TCRdb called clonotypes with MiXCR, one entry per CDR3 protein. The sample shows approximately 13,000 distinct CDR3 sequences, roughly 45% of them seen only once. The rearrangement joins TRBV5-4 to TRBJ2-1, with D possibly being TRBD2 (7 bases). The J call could be wrong; TRBJ2-5 is a better fit for the DNA end. The material sequenced was CD4+ T cells from the center of a lung tumor. The sequence was collected from a male donor with lung adenocarcinoma. The CD4 and CD8 labels of this study may be unreliable. The CDR3 protein is CASRGGGKQETQYF. CDR3 sequence (DNA): TGTGCCAGCAGAGGGGGAGGGAAGCAAGAGACCCAGTACTTC.